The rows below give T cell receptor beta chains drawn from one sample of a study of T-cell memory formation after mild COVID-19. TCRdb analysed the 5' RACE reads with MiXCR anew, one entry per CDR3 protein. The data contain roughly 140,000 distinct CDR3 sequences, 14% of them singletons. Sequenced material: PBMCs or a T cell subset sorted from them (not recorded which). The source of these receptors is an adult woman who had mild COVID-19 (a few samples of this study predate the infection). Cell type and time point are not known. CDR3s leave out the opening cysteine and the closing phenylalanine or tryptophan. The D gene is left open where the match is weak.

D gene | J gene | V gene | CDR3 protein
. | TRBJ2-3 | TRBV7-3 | ASSLVAEAPTDTQY
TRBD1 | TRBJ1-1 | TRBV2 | ASRETGGSGTEAF
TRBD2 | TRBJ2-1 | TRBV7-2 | ASSLARERPYNEQF
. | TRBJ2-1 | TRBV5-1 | ASRQSEQF
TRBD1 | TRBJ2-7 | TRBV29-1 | SVEVAGGSYEQY
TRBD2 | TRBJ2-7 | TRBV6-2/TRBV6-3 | ASSYTSGITYEQY
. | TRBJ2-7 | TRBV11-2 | ASSPGRDSAYEQY
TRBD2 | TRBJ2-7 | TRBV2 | ASSDLITSGSWYEQY
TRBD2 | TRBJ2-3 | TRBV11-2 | ASSSTEPGLAGGTDTQY
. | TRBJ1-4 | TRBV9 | ASSADRGLAEKLF